This T cell receptor (beta chain) was captured in a study of response to subunit inactivated influenza vaccine (dated by TCRdb to 2016 to 2019). For context, the study as a whole: Deep quantitative profiling of the T cell receptor repertoire was used in the study to follow responses to a trivalent subunit inactivated influenza vaccine. General conclusions and limits of the study: The authors suggested that each seasonal influenza vaccination may recruit only a limited number of new T cells.

In the case of this clonotype: Its antigen remains undetermined. No base qualities exist here, and no much larger clone lies one base off it.

Taken from the germline V gene (reference sequence), the CDR1 and CDR2 loops are DFQATT and SNEGSKA. Including the terminal cysteine and phenylalanine, the CDR3 comprises 12 residues. The sequence is cut down to CDR3 DNA, 36 bases in frame from base 1. V and J are truncated by 6 bases and 3 bases respectively, leaving an intervening sequence of 12 bases. Library generation was performed with RT-PCR. This sample was sequenced with an Illumina HiSeq 2500. TCRdb reworked the public reads: Q25 trimming with fastp, MiXCR clone assembly, productive beta chains retained. Each CDR3 protein gets just one entry, which takes the most common genes and DNA from the rows behind it. The sample table lists a few hundred thousand distinct CDR3 sequences, 11% of them with a count of one. The ten largest clones add up to roughly 9.6% of the sample. These data were likewise used in another study, on T cells expressing NK-cell markers. As the second study states: The TCR beta cDNA libraries were made using 5'RACE template switching, a step that added both a universal primer site and unique molecular identifiers. In sorted CD3+CD56+NKG2C+, CD3+CD56+NKG2C- and CD3+CD56-NKG2C+ T-cell subsets from roughly 8 donors, TCR beta-chain repertoires were profiled. Of the eight sequenced donors, seven were found to be HCMV-seropositive and one was found to be HCMV-seronegative. In several experiments an anti-gammadeltaTCR antibody was added to restrict sorting to alphabetaTCR-expressing T cells. In six donors, the dominant CD3+CD56+NKG2C+ clonotypes were among the top 10 CD8+ clonotypes and accounted for about 1.0-7.5% of CD8+ T cells. Those dominant clonotypes were again the most abundant among CD3+CD56-NKG2C+ cells in a few donors, at about 25-65%. It remained unclear whether the expanded NKG2C-expressing T cell clones were specific for HCMV antigens. The eight sequenced donors were randomly selected healthy volunteers, three men and five women. HCMV serostatus was determined by detecting HCMV-specific IgG in serum with a commercial ELISA kit. Peripheral blood mononuclear cells were isolated from blood by Ficoll density gradient centrifugation. For about 6 donors, unsorted PBMC were also used to sequence bulk peripheral blood T-cell repertoires. cDNA synthesis was primed from the TCR beta constant segment, followed by two successive PCR amplification steps. Illumina HiSeq 2000/2500, MiSeq or NextSeq was used to sequence libraries as 2 x 150 bp reads. Reads were demultiplexed and grouped by UMI with MIGEC, and clonotypes were assembled and quantified with MiTCR. To exclude erroneous sequences, only TCR cDNA sequences supported by at least two reads were retained. Downstream repertoire analysis used the tcR package, and clonotypes were matched across fractions by CDR3 nucleotide sequence plus V segment. VDJmatch was used to annotate antigen specificity against VDJdb, with one amino acid substitution in CDR3 permitted.

The clonotype comes from a man aged 50 to 59 who received an inactivated influenza vaccine. Donor details come from another sample of the same person, matched by shared clones. The rearranged segments are TRBV20-1 and TRBJ2-7; the D gene assignment is ambiguous. The sample in question was PBMCs from blood, obtained on the day of vaccination. The CDR3 amino acid sequence is: CSAAPSSYEQYF. The DNA sequence follows: TGCAGTGCCGCACCCTCTAGCTACGAGCAGTACTTC.